The T cell receptor beta chain under discussion was sequenced for a study of T-cell reconstitution after alpha-beta-depleted transplantation in children. There are many counts of this clonotype. Its antigen remains unidentified. A TCRbeta library incorporating unique molecular identifiers was prepared. Each CDR3 protein is one row after TCRdb ran MiXCR on the PCR reads. The sample yields hundreds of thousands of distinct CDR3 sequences, 10% to 15% seen once. This CDR3 is 14 amino acids long. Deletions cut 6 bases from V and 6 bases from J, with 18 bases between. Germline V gene sequence: CDR1 SQVTM, CDR2 ANQGSEA. Study conclusions and caveats: Where alpha-beta T cells came from about two months after transplant was reportedly several hundred expanded graft clones. Counts and diversity of T cells one year after transplant came mostly from newly produced T cells.

V usage is TRBV29-1 and J usage is TRBJ2-1, with a weak D call TRBD2 (5 bases). Sequenced material: PBMCs, taken before TCRalphabeta/CD19-depleted stem cell transplant. This clonotype originated in a girl aged 2 to 9 with congenital amegakaryocytic thrombocytopenia, due to receive a stem cell transplant. The CDR3 DNA follows: TGCAGCGTCGGCCCGAGCGGAGAGACCAATGAGCAGTTCTTC. Its translation: CSVGPSGETNEQFF.